This T cell receptor (beta chain) was sequenced during a study of neoadjuvant anti-PD-1 for oral cavity cancer. On the study more broadly: Non-progressing patients received a fourth nivolumab dose near day 43, then surgery on days 50-56.

V lost 3 bases and J lost 1, with 9 bases in between. Germline lookup yields CDR1 MNHNS and CDR2 SASEGT. The CDR3 covers 14 residues. Produced via immunoSEQ multiplex PCR; TCRdb's table is partial and in-frame only. This sample yields fewer than 25,000 clones, of which less than 50% are seen a single time; under 40% belongs to the top ten. The time point is: after neoadjuvant nivolumab, at surgical resection. Patients had newly diagnosed, untreated stage II-IVA oral cavity squamous cell carcinoma. Study conclusions and caveats: Only three patients per response group were TCR-analyzed; validation needed. Higher pretreatment blood Treg/Th17 ratios correlated with higher pretreatment blood and lower post-treatment tumor TCRbeta clonality.

In regard to this clone: Its specificity is unknown.

This chain joins TRBV6-1 and TRBJ1-1, with D unclear. The source was tumor tissue, collected after nivolumab (anti-PD-1) treatment. This TCR was sampled from a person between 40 and 79 years old with oral cavity squamous cell carcinoma. The CDR3 reads CASSDLAGNTEAFF. CDR3 in DNA: TGTGCCAGCAGTGATCTAGCTGGGAACACTGAAGCTTTCTTT.